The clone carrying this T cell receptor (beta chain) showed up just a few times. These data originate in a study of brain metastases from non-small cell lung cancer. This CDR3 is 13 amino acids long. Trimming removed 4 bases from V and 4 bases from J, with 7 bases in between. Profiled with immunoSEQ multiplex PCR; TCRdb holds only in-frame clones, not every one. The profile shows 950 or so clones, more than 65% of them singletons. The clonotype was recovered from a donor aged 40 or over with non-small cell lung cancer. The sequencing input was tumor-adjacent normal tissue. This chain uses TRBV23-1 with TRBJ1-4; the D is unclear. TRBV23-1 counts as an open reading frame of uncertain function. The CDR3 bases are TGCGCCAGCAGTCGCGAGTTTAATGAAAAACTGTTTTTT. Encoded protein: CASSREFNEKLFF.